Given below is one T cell receptor beta chain in context. The method was immunoSEQ multiplex PCR; TCRdb's version includes in-frame clones alone and lacks a portion of them. The repertoire includes about 360,000 clones, 81% of them detected once, and more than 0.85% sits in the top ten. These data are taken from a study of blood T cell repertoires in COVID-19. Study as a whole: COVID-19 samples from acute and convalescent phases originated in the United States, Italy and Spain.

The V segment lost 1 base and the J segment 5 bases; nucleotides outside the gene matches: 2. From germline, CDR1 is KGHSH and CDR2 LQKENI. This CDR3 contains 15 residues. The receptor comes from a human donor with acute or convalescent COVID-19. The donor label of this sample is uncertain. The sample consisted of peripheral blood. The chain links TRBV18 to TRBJ2-1; 10 bases are shared with TRBD2. The CDR3 coding sequence is TGTGCCAGCTCACCACGGACTAGCGGACACAATGAGCAGTTCTTC. Protein product: CASSPRTSGHNEQFF. Variable domain in full (rest from reference TRBV18 and TRBJ2-1): NAGVMQNPRHLVRRRGQEARLRCSPMKGHSHVYWYRQLPEEGLKFMVYLQKENIIDESGMPKERFSAEFPKEGPSILRIQQVVRGDSAAYFCASSPRTSGHNEQFFGPGTRLTVL.